This T cell receptor (beta chain) was recovered during a study of cytomegalovirus exposure and HLA in healthy donors. Overall study findings and caveats: What TCR beta sequences reportedly achieved was accurate prediction of HLA-A and HLA-B alleles in most subjects. In a later analysis, the majority of CMV-associated beta chains seemingly showed HLA restriction.

To note about this clone: The target antigen is unknown.

This PCR relied on a set of 60 Vbeta primers and 13 Jbeta primers. The data were produced by immunoSEQ multiplex PCR, yet TCRdb's version contains in-frame clones alone and is incomplete. This table holds about 130,000 clones, around 84% found once. Germline CDR1 is LGHNA and CDR2 is YNFKEQ. The CDR3 covers 18 residues. J was trimmed by 6 bases and V by 0 bases; bases with no gene match: 16. This TCR came from a woman younger than 35 in good health and CMV-seropositive. The chain uses TRBV4-2 and TRBJ1-1; 7 bases line up with TRBD1. The sequenced sample consisted of PBMCs. The CDR3, as DNA: TGTGCCAGCAGCCAAGAAGTCGACAGGGTCCGGGTAGGGGCTGAAGCTTTCTTT. Translated, it gives CASSQEVDRVRVGAEAFF.